The present TCR beta chain was sequenced within a study of T cells after yellow fever vaccination. The overall study: Low-cell-number fractions underwent preparation using SMART-Seq v4 Ultra Low Input.

The CDR3 covers 15 residues. Germline-derived CDR1 and CDR2 are SGHTA and FQGNSA. V was pared by 2 bases and J by 1 base, with 10 bases between. In TCRdb, the 5' RACE reads were re-called with MiXCR into one record per CDR3 protein. Among 450,000 to 650,000 distinct CDR3 sequences listed, about a fifth were seen once. About this clonotype: Its cognate antigen is unknown.

Findings and caveats of the study: Abundant bulk-derived clonotypes could contaminate FACS-sorted repertoires. The study re-detected most primary-vaccination clones after the booster (roughly 96% CD4, almost 90% CD8).

The chain links TRBV7-2 to TRBJ2-3; D is possibly TRBD2 (5 bases). Source: PBMCs, taken roughly 20 days after the first yellow fever vaccination. The receptor's source is a man between 18 and 35 years old who received the YFV17D yellow fever vaccine. CDR3: CASSLLRDRTDTQYF. Here the CDR3 DNA reads TGTGCCAGCAGCTTACTCCGGGATCGCACAGATACGCAGTATTTT.